This TCR beta chain came from a study of cytomegalovirus exposure and HLA in healthy donors. Study-level background: Inside one of the first data releases sat around 85 million unique TCRs taken from HLA-typed donors.

The germline CDR1 and CDR2 sequences are SGHTA and FQGNSA. The V segment lost 2 bases and the J segment 7 bases; nucleotides outside the gene matches: 8. This CDR3 has 14 amino acids. It was with 60 Vbeta and 13 Jbeta primers that the PCR ran. Repertoires were generated with immunoSEQ multiplex PCR, while TCRdb's copy carries only in-frame clones and drops some. The sample yields about 110,000 clones, 75% to 85% seen once. This receptor was taken from a man aged 25-45 years in good health and CMV-seronegative. The sequenced sample consisted of PBMCs. This sequence joins TRBV7-2 and TRBJ2-7, with TRBD1 identical over 7 bases. CDR3 region: CASSLFEGRGEQYF. In DNA, the CDR3 is TGTGCCAGCAGCTTATTTGAGGGCAGGGGGGAGCAGTACTTC. The full variable domain, its missing parts supplied by reference TRBV7-2 and TRBJ2-7, is GAGVSQSPSNKVTEKGKDVELRCDPISGHTALYWYRQSLGQGLEFLIYFQGNSAPDKSGLPSDRFSAERTGGSVSTLTIQRTQQEDSAVYLCASSLFEGRGEQYFGPGTRLTVT.